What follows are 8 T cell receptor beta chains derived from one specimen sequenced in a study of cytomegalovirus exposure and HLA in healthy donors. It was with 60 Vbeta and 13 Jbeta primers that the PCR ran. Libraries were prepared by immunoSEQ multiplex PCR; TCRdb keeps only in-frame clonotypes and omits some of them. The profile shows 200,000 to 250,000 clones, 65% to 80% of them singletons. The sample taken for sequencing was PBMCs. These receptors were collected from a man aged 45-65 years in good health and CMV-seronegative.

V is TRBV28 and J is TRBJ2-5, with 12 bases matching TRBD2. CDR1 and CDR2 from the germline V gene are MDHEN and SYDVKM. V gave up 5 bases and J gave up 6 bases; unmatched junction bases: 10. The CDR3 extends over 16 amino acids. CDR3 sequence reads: CASSGATSGSGKTQYF. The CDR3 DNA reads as TGTGCCAGCAGTGGGGCGACTAGCGGGAGTGGAAAGACCCAGTACTTC.

CDR3 nucleotides: TGTGCCAGCAGCCTAAATACAGGGAACACTGAAGCTTTCTTT. Translated, it gives CASSLNTGNTEAFF. The V and J genes are TRBV7-9 and TRBJ1-1; perhaps TRBD1 as D (5 bases). The V end lost 5 bases, the J end lost 1 base, and 11 bases lay between the germline ends. The CDR3 consists of 14 residues. In germline, CDR1 is SEHNR, CDR2 FQNEAQ (reference sequence).

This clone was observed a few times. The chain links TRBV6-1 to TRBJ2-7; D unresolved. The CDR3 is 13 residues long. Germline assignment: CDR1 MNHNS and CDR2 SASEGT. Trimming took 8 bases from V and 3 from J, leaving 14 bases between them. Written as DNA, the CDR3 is TGTGCCAGCTGCAGCGCTCTCCACTACGAGCAGTACTTC. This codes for CASCSALHYEQYF.

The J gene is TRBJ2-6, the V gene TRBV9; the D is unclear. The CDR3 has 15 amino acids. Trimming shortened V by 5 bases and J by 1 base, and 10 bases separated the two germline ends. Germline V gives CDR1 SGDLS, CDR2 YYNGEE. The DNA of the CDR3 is TGTGCCAGCAGACGAGAAGAGTCTGGGGCCAACGTCCTGACTTTC. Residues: CASRREESGANVLTF.

This CDR3 is CASSTMASEPQHF. As DNA, the CDR3 is TGTGCCAGCAGCACCATGGCCTCTGAGCCCCAGCATTTT. The V and J genes are TRBV7-2 and TRBJ1-5; no definite D call. Germline loops: CDR1 SGHTA, CDR2 FQGNSA. The CDR3 sequence is 13 residues long. Trimming took 5 bases from V and 8 from J, leaving 13 bases between them.

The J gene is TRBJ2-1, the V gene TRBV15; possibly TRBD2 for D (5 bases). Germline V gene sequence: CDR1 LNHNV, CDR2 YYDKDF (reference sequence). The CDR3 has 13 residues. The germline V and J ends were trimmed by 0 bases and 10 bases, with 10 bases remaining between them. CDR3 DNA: TGTGCCACCAGCAGAGACGGGATGTGGGAGCAGTTCTTC. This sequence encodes CATSRDGMWEQFF.

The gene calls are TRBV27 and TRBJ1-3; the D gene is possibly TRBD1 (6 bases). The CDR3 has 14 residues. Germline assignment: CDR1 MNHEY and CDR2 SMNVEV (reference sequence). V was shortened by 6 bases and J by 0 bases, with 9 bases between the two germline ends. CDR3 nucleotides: TGTGCCAGCAGCAGGGGTGGCTCTGGAAACACCATATATTTT. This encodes CASSRGGSGNTIYF.

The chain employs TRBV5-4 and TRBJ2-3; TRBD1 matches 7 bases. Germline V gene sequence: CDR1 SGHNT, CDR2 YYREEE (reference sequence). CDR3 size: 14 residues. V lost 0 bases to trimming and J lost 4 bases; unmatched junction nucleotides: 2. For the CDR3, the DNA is TGTGCCAGCAGCTTGGACAGGGGAGCAGATACGCAGTATTTT. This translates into CASSLDRGADTQYF.